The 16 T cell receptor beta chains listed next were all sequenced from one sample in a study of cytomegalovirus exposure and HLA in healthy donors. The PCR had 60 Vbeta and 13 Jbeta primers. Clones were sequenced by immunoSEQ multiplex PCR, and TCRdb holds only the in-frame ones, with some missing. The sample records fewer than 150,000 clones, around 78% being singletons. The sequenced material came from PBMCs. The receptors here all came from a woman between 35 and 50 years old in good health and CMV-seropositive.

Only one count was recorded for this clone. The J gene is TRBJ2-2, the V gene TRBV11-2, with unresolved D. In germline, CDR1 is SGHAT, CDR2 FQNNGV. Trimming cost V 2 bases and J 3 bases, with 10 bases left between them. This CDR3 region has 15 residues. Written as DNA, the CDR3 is TGTGCCAGCAGCTTATCGGTTTACCACACCGGGGAGCTGTTTTTT. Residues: CASSLSVYHTGELFF. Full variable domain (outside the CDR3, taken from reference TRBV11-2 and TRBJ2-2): EAGVAQSPRYKIIEKRQSVAFWCNPISGHATLYWYQQILGQGPKLLIQFQNNGVVDDSQLPKDRFSAERLKGVDSTLKIQPAKLEDSAVYLCASSLSVYHTGELFFGEGSRLTVL.

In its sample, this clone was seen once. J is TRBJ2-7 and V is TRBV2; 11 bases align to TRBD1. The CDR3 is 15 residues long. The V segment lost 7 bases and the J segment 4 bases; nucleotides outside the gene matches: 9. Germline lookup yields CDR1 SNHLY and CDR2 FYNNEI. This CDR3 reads CASKIEGQGAYEQYF. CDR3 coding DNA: TGTGCCAGCAAGATCGAAGGACAGGGGGCTTACGAGCAGTACTTC.

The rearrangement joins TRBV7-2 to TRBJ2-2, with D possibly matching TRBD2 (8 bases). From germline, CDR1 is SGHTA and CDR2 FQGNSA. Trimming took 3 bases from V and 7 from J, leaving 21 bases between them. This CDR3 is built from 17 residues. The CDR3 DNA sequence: TGTGCCAGCAGCTTCGTGGGAGGGGGCGGGGGGATCGGGGAGCTGTTTTTT. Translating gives CASSFVGGGGGIGELFF.

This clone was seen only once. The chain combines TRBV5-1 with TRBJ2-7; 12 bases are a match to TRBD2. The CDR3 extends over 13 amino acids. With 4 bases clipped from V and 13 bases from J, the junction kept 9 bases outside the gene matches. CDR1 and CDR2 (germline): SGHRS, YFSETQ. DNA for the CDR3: TGCGCCAGCAGCCAAGGGACTAGCGGGTCTCAATACTTC. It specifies CASSQGTSGSQYF.

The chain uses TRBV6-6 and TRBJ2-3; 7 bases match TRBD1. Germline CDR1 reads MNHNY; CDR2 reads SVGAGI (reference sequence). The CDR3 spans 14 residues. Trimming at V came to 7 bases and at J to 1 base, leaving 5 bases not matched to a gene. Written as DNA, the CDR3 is TGTGCCAGCACGAAGGGGGCTCGCACAGATACGCAGTATTTT. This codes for CASTKGARTDTQYF.

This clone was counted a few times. The chain's CDR3 is CASSLNRELFF. DNA of the CDR3: TGTGCCAGCAGCTTAAATAGGGAGCTGTTTTTT. The chain has TRBV5-4 and TRBJ2-2; D remains ambiguous. The CDR3 has 11 amino acids. Germline CDR1 is SGHNT and CDR2 is YYREEE (reference sequence). Trimming shortened V by 2 bases and J by 9 bases, and 5 bases separated the two germline ends.

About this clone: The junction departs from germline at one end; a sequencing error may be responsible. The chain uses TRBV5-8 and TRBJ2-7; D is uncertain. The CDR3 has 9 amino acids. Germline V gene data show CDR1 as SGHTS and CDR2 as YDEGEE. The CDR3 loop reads CASSLRSGF. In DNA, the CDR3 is TGTGCCAGCAGCTTACGATCAGGATTC.

The DNA of the CDR3 is TGTGCCAGCAGTGAACATAGCGGGGGAATAAGGACTGAAGCTTTCTTT. It translates to CASSEHSGGIRTEAFF. The genes are TRBV2 and TRBJ1-1; tentative D call: TRBD1 (5 bases). CDR1 is SNHLY and CDR2 is FYNNEI in the germline V gene. CDR3 length: 16 amino acids. With 2 bases removed from V and 5 bases from J, the gap between germline ends came to 18 bases.

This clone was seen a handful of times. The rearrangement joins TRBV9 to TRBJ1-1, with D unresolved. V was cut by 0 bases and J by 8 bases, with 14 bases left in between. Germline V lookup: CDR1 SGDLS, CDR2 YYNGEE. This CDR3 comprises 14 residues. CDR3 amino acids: CASSVGQRVTEAFF. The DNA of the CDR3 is TGTGCCAGCAGCGTAGGACAACGAGTGACGGAAGCTTTCTTT.

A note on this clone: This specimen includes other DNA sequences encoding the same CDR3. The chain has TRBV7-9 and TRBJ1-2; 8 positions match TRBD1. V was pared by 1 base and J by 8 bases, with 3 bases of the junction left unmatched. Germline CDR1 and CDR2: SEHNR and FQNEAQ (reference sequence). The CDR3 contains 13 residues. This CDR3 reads CASSLGDRGGYTF. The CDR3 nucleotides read TGTGCCAGCAGCTTAGGAGACAGGGGCGGCTACACCTTC.

The CDR3 DNA sequence: TGTGCCAGCAGCCCGGGGCTAGCGGGCTACGAGCAGTACTTC. As protein: CASSPGLAGYEQYF. The chain combines TRBV9 with TRBJ2-7; 8 positions agree with TRBD2. V dropped 4 bases and J dropped 3; count of bases not matched to a gene: 6. CDR1 SGDLS and CDR2 YYNGEE come from the germline V gene. The CDR3 totals 14 residues.

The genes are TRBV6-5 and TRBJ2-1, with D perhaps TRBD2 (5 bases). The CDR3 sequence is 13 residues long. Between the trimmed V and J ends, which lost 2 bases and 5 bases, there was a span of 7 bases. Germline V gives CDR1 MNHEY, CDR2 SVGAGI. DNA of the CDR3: TGTGCCAGCAGTTACGGGAGTCACAATGAGCAGTTCTTC. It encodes CASSYGSHNEQFF.

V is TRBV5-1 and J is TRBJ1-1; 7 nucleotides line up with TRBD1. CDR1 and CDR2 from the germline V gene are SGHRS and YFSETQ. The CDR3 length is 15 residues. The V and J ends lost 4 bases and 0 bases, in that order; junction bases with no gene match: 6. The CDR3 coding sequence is TGCGCCAGCAGCGTAACAGGGGTCATGAACACTGAAGCTTTCTTT. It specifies CASSVTGVMNTEAFF.

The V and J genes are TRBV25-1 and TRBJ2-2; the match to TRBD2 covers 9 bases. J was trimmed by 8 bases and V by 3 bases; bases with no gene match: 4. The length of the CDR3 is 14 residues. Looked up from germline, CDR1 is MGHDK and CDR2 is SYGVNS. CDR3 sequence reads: CASSELAGRGELFF. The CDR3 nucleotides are TGTGCCAGCAGTGAGCTAGCGGGAAGGGGGGAGCTGTTTTTT.

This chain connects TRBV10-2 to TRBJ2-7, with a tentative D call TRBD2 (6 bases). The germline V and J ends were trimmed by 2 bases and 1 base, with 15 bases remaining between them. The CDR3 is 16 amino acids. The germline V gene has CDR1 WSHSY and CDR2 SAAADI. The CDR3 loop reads CASSEVDLALSYEQYF. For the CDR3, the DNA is TGCGCCAGCAGTGAGGTGGATCTAGCGTTGTCCTACGAGCAGTACTTC.

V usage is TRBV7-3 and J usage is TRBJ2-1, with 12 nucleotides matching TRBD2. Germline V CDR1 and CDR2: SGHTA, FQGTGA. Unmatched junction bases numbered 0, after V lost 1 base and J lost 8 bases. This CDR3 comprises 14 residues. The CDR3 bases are TGTGCCAGCAGCTTAAGACTAGCGGGAGATGAGCAGTTCTTC. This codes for CASSLRLAGDEQFF.